Following are 21 T cell receptor beta chains from one sample sequenced in a study of blood T cell repertoires in COVID-19. Sequencing used immunoSEQ multiplex PCR; TCRdb keeps in-frame clones, though not all of them. The sample gives under 200,000 clones, approximately 86% of which show up once; roughly 0.58% is in the top ten. The sample taken for sequencing was peripheral blood. The receptors were sampled from a man between 60 and 70 years old with COVID-19, enrolled during active disease.

The sample holds one count of this clone. The V call is TRBV7-8, the J call TRBJ1-2; 9 nucleotides line up with TRBD1. This CDR3 is built from 14 residues. V shed 1 base and J 5 bases; nucleotides not matched to a gene: 2. Germline loops: CDR1 SGHVS, CDR2 FQNEAQ. CDR3 bases: TGTGCCAGCAGCTTAGTGGACAGGGGTTATGGCTACACCTTC. This gives the protein CASSLVDRGYGYTF.

The gene calls are TRBV7-2 and TRBJ2-1; 10 bases fit TRBD2. Germline CDR1 is SGHTA and CDR2 is FQGNSA. V gave up 0 bases and J gave up 2 bases; unmatched junction bases: 1. The CDR3 has 16 amino acids. In DNA, the CDR3 is TGTGCCAGCAGCTTAGCAGGGACTAGCGCCTACAATGAGCAGTTCTTC. Amino acid sequence: CASSLAGTSAYNEQFF.

The CDR3 DNA sequence: TGTGCCAGCAGTAACTCGACAGGGACCACTGAAGCTTTCTTT. Translation: CASSNSTGTTEAFF. The chain carries TRBV3-1 (or the pseudogene TRBV3-2) and TRBJ1-1, with 7 nucleotides matching TRBD1. This CDR3 is 14 amino acids long. Germline CDR1 reads LGHDT; CDR2 reads YNNKEL (reference sequence). The junction had 8 bases not matched to a gene; V was cut back by 6 bases and J by 4 bases.

The CDR3 DNA reads TGCGCCAGCAGCCCGGCGGGCCTGCCCAATCAGCCCCAGCATTTT. Protein product: CASSPAGLPNQPQHF. The chain uses TRBV5-1 and TRBJ1-5; D gene uncertain. The length of the CDR3 is 15 residues. Germline V lookup: CDR1 SGHRS, CDR2 YFSETQ. The V end lost 4 bases, the J end lost 3 bases, and 14 bases lay between the germline ends.

For this clone: This sample includes further DNA sequences coding for the same CDR3. CDR3 amino acids: CASSGQGLNTEAFF. The CDR3, as DNA: TGTGCCAGCAGTGGACAGGGATTGAACACTGAAGCTTTCTTT. V gene TRBV2 combines with J gene TRBJ1-1, with TRBD1 matching 7 bases. V lost 4 bases, J lost 0 bases, and 2 bases stayed unmatched. The CDR3 extends over 14 amino acids. From germline, CDR1 is SNHLY and CDR2 FYNNEI.

A single count supports this clone. V usage is TRBV14 and J usage is TRBJ1-5; D is unresolved. The germline V and J ends were trimmed by 3 bases and 4 bases, with 7 bases remaining between them. In germline, CDR1 is SGHDN, CDR2 FVKESK. The CDR3 is 13 residues long. CDR3 DNA: TGTGCCAGCAGCCAGAGGCTAAATCAGCCCCAGCATTTT. Translating gives CASSQRLNQPQHF.

The chain is built from TRBV15 and TRBJ1-1; D gene ambiguous. The germline V and J ends were trimmed by 0 bases and 2 bases, with 4 bases remaining between them. Germline CDR1 is LNHNV and CDR2 is YYDKDF (reference sequence). The CDR3 consists of 13 residues. The DNA of the CDR3 is TGTGCCACCAGCAGAGATCAAAACACTGAAGCTTTCTTT. Translated: CATSRDQNTEAFF.

This chain links TRBV6-5 with TRBJ1-2; 7 bases map to TRBD1. The junction had 8 bases not matched to a gene; V was cut back by 5 bases and J by 8 bases. The CDR3 spans 13 residues. CDR1 MNHEY and CDR2 SVGAGI come from the germline V gene. CDR3 sequence (DNA): TGTGCCAGCAGTCAGACAGGGACCCAGGGCTACACCTTC. It yields the protein CASSQTGTQGYTF.

The rearrangement joins TRBV28 to TRBJ1-1, with a possible D match to TRBD1 (5 bases). Germline assignment: CDR1 MDHEN and CDR2 SYDVKM. V lost 3 bases to trimming and J lost 3 bases, with 17 bases between them. The CDR3 loop spans 16 amino acids. The CDR3 bases are TGTGCCAGCAGTTTCCCCCGACAGAGCACGTACACTGAAGCTTTCTTT. It specifies CASSFPRQSTYTEAFF. Full variable domain (outside the CDR3, taken from reference TRBV28 and TRBJ1-1): DVKVTQSSRYLVKRTGEKVFLECVQDMDHENMFWYRQDPGLGLRLIYFSYDVKMKEKGDIPEGYSVSREKKERFSLILESASTNQTSMYLCASSFPRQSTYTEAFFGQGTRLTVV.

The rearrangement joins TRBV5-6 to TRBJ1-5; TRBD1 agrees at 7 bases. With 4 bases clipped from V and 10 bases from J, the junction kept 14 bases outside the gene matches. CDR1 is SGHDT and CDR2 is YYEEEE in the germline V gene. This CDR3 spans 15 amino acids. The CDR3 DNA sequence: TGTGCCAGCAGCAGAAGGGGGACAGCGTTTCAACCCCAGCATTTT. Amino acids: CASSRRGTAFQPQHF.

This chain connects TRBV7-2 to TRBJ2-3, with 9 bases identical to TRBD1. CDR3 length equals 18 residues. Germline V lookup: CDR1 SGHTA, CDR2 FQGNSA. V trimming: 0 bases; J trimming: 3 bases; junction bases outside the gene matches: 10. The CDR3 sequence is CASSLAPKGTGTTDTQYF. The CDR3 region has the DNA TGTGCCAGCAGCTTAGCGCCAAAAGGGACAGGGACGACAGATACGCAGTATTTT.

The rearrangement uses TRBV7-6 and TRBJ2-1; 12 bases match TRBD2. CDR1 and CDR2 from the germline V gene are SGHVS and FNYEAQ. CDR3 size: 16 residues. Trimming at V came to 5 bases and at J to 7 bases, leaving 9 bases not matched to a gene. CDR3 nucleotides: TGTGCCAGCAGCCCCCCTAGCGGGAGGGCTGGGAATGAGCAGTTCTTC. This translates into CASSPPSGRAGNEQFF.

CDR3 residues: CASSLVSGGNTIYF. The CDR3 DNA reads TGTGCCAGCAGTTTAGTCTCGGGTGGAAACACCATATATTTT. The chain uses TRBV27 and TRBJ1-3, with no clear D. CDR3 length: 14 residues. The germline V and J ends were trimmed by 2 bases and 3 bases, with 8 bases remaining between them. Germline values: CDR1 MNHEY, CDR2 SMNVEV (reference sequence).

This chain uses TRBV27 with TRBJ2-7; weak D call: TRBD1 (5 bases). This CDR3 is built from 14 residues. V was trimmed by 0 bases and J by 7 bases, leaving 13 bases between them. Germline V CDR1 and CDR2: MNHEY, SMNVEV (reference sequence). CDR3: CASSLSWGPFEQYF. The CDR3 DNA reads as TGTGCCAGCAGTTTATCCTGGGGCCCCTTTGAGCAGTACTTC.

DNA of the CDR3: TGCAGTGCTAGGGACAGCTATGGCTACACCTTC. It encodes CSARDSYGYTF. The chain employs TRBV20-1 and TRBJ1-2, with a possible D match to TRBD1 (6 bases). Per germline, CDR1 DFQATT and CDR2 SNEGSKA (reference sequence). V was cut by 3 bases and J by 4 bases, with 6 bases left in between. The CDR3 totals 11 residues.

The chain joins TRBV19 to TRBJ1-5; D ambiguous. Trimming removed 7 bases from V and 0 bases from J, with 7 bases in between. Looked up from germline, CDR1 is LNHDA and CDR2 is SQIVND (reference sequence). There are 13 residues in the CDR3. In nucleotides, the CDR3 is TGTGCCAGTAATTTCCGTAGCAATCAGCCCCAGCATTTT. This sequence encodes CASNFRSNQPQHF.

This chain connects TRBV5-1 to TRBJ2-2; D call uncertain. V lost 0 bases to trimming and J lost 4 bases, with 7 bases between them. The CDR3 spans 14 residues. Germline loops: CDR1 SGHRS, CDR2 YFSETQ. This chain's CDR3 is CASSLDGGTGELFF. DNA for the CDR3: TGCGCCAGCAGCTTGGACGGCGGCACCGGGGAGCTGTTTTTT.

The CDR3 protein is CASSLTSLSSYEQYF. CDR3 sequence (DNA): TGTGCCAGCAGTCTTACTAGCTTGAGCTCCTACGAGCAGTACTTC. The genes are TRBV5-5 and TRBJ2-7; D perhaps matches TRBD2 (6 bases). The germline CDR1 and CDR2 sequences are SGHKS and YYEKEE (reference sequence). This CDR3 contains 15 residues. Trimming stripped 5 bases from V and 0 bases from J, with 15 bases between. Combining the CDR3 with reference TRBV5-5 and TRBJ2-7 gives the whole variable domain DAGVTQSPTHLIKTRGQQVTLRCSPISGHKSVSWYQQVLGQGPQFIFQYYEKEERGRGNFPDRFSARQFPNYSSELNVNALLLGDSALYLCASSLTSLSSYEQYFGPGTRLTVT.

This chain joins TRBV5-1 and TRBJ1-4; D might be TRBD1 (5 bases). CDR1 and CDR2 (germline): SGHRS, YFSETQ. V was shortened by 8 bases and J by 3 bases, with 14 bases between the two germline ends. The CDR3 spans 14 residues. The CDR3 DNA reads as TGCGCCAGTCAAACTTCAGGGCCTAATGAAAAACTGTTTTTT. Translation: CASQTSGPNEKLFF.

The chain links TRBV3-1 (or the pseudogene TRBV3-2) to TRBJ1-6; TRBD1 is a possible D gene (6 bases). The V gene's germline CDR1 is LGHDT and CDR2 YNNKEL (reference sequence). Trimming left V 1 base short and J 10 bases short, with 11 bases between. The CDR3 extends over 14 amino acids. Here the CDR3 DNA reads TGTGCCAGCAGCCAAGGTAGCAGGGGCTCACCCCTCCACTTT. The encoded protein is CASSQGSRGSPLHF.

This rearrangement joins TRBV19 to TRBJ1-3; D is unclear. The V end was cut by 3 bases, the J end by 2 bases, with 8 bases between. Germline CDR1 is LNHDA and CDR2 is SQIVND (reference sequence). The CDR3 is 14 residues long. The CDR3 sequence is CASSIVIPGNTIYF. The CDR3 bases are TGTGCCAGTAGTATTGTAATTCCTGGAAACACCATATATTTT.